The 14 T cell receptor beta chains listed next were all sequenced from one sample in a study of Ad26.COV2.S vaccination and SARS-CoV-2 variants. Sample treatment: around 19 received Ad26.COV2.S at low or high dose, single or two shots; several received placebo; per-sample allocation not given. Vaccine and placebo recipients were sampled on day 63 after the first injection. Sequenced by immunoSEQ multiplex PCR; TCRdb stores in-frame clones only, minus some. The sample records approximately 480,000 clones, roughly 85% being singletons. The starting material was peripheral blood, obtained in a trial of Ad26.COV2.S vaccine versus placebo. These receptors all stem from a person between 18 and 60 years old who received the Ad26.COV2.S COVID-19 vaccine or a placebo.

The gene calls are TRBV6-2 or TRBV6-3 and TRBJ2-7; no clear D gene. The V end lost 0 bases, the J end lost 6 bases, and 15 bases lay between the germline ends. The CDR3 spans 15 residues. Germline values: CDR1 MNHEY, CDR2 SVGEGT. CDR3 in amino acids: CASSYSGQVYGEQYF. CDR3 nucleotide sequence: TGTGCCAGCAGTTACTCCGGCCAGGTATATGGCGAGCAGTACTTC.

This clone was counted between two and nine times. CDR3 in DNA: TGTGCCTGGGCGGGGGGCAAAGAGCAGTTCTTC. It codes for CAWAGGKEQFF. The chain couples TRBV30 to TRBJ2-1, with 8 bases identical to TRBD2. V lost 5 bases and J lost 10; bases outside the gene matches: 4. This CDR3 is built from 11 residues. From germline, CDR1 is GTSNPN and CDR2 SVGIG (reference sequence). Complete variable domain (other parts from reference TRBV30 and TRBJ2-1): SQTIHQWPATLVQPVGSPLSLECTVEGTSNPNLYWYRQAAGRGLQLLFYSVGIGQISSEVPQNLSASRPQDRQFILSSKKLLLSDSGFYLCAWAGGKEQFFGPGTRLTVL.

This clone came up once. The V gene is TRBV6-2 or TRBV6-3, the J gene TRBJ2-1; 13 bases map to TRBD2. Per germline, CDR1 MNHEY and CDR2 SVGEGT. With 0 bases clipped from V and 7 bases from J, the junction kept 3 bases outside the gene matches. The CDR3 spans 16 residues. The CDR3 nucleotides are TGTGCCAGCAGTTACTCACTAGCGGGAGGGAGTAATGAGCAGTTCTTC. As protein: CASSYSLAGGSNEQFF.

In the case of this clone: One end of the junction does not line up with germline, which may come from a read error. V and J are TRBV12-3 or TRBV12-4 and TRBJ2-3, with D unclear. This CDR3 contains 11 residues. CDR3 amino acids: CASKSDGRRRF. CDR3 nucleotides: TGTGCCAGCAAATCGGACGGCCGGCGCCGTTTT.

The chain couples TRBV9 to TRBJ2-7; TRBD2 matches 13 bases. Germline values: CDR1 SGDLS, CDR2 YYNGEE. CDR3 length: 16 amino acids. V lost 1 base, J lost 6 bases, and 7 bases stayed unmatched. Here the CDR3 reads CASSVSRTSGSFEQYF. In DNA form, the CDR3 reads TGTGCCAGCAGCGTATCCAGGACTAGCGGGAGCTTCGAGCAGTACTTC.

This rearrangement joins TRBV18 to TRBJ2-7; no clear D gene. V was pared by 1 base and J by 0 bases, with 7 bases between. There are 14 residues in the CDR3. CDR1 KGHSH and CDR2 LQKENI come from the germline V gene. The CDR3 DNA sequence: TGTGCCAGCTCACCACTTAACCCCTCCTACGAGCAGTACTTC. Residues: CASSPLNPSYEQYF.

V gene TRBV10-3 combines with J gene TRBJ2-3; 11 bases line up with TRBD2. CDR3 length: 15 residues. Trimming cost V 6 bases and J 4 bases; bases outside gene matches: 6. Looked up from germline, CDR1 is ENHRY and CDR2 is SYGVKD. CDR3 in DNA: TGTGCCATCAGGACCGGGACTAGCGGATCAGATACGCAGTATTTT. The encoded protein is CAIRTGTSGSDTQYF.

The chain recombines TRBV28 with TRBJ2-3, with TRBD1 as a possible D gene (5 bases). This CDR3 comprises 14 residues. Germline CDR1 and CDR2: MDHEN and SYDVKM. V dropped 1 base and J dropped 3 bases, with 8 bases sitting between them. This CDR3 is CASSLSTETDTQYF. The CDR3 nucleotides read TGTGCCAGCAGTTTATCGACAGAGACAGATACGCAGTATTTT.

Comments on this clone: In the same sample, other DNA sequences code for this CDR3. The chain links TRBV13 to TRBJ2-2; D uncertain. This CDR3 contains 14 residues. CDR1 and CDR2 from the germline V gene are PRHDT and FYEKMQ (reference sequence). V was pared by 0 bases and J by 5 bases, with 7 bases between. CDR3 sequence reads: CASSLGRRTGELFF. The CDR3 DNA reads TGTGCCAGCAGCTTAGGCCGGCGGACCGGGGAGCTGTTTTTT.

The chain joins TRBV27 to TRBJ2-7; possibly TRBD1 for D (6 bases). V dropped 5 bases and J dropped 5 bases, with 19 bases sitting between them. Per the germline V gene, CDR1 is MNHEY and CDR2 is SMNVEV (reference sequence). The CDR3 contains 15 residues. The CDR3 reads CASSVNRASPHEQYF. CDR3 sequence (DNA): TGTGCCAGCAGTGTAAACAGGGCCTCCCCCCACGAGCAGTACTTC.

In this sample, this clone turned up once. CDR3 residues: CASSQWGRVTEAFF. As DNA, the CDR3 is TGCGCCAGCAGCCAATGGGGGAGGGTCACTGAAGCTTTCTTT. The V gene is TRBV4-1, the J gene TRBJ1-1, with a weak D call TRBD1 (5 bases). The V gene's germline CDR1 is MGHRA and CDR2 YSYEKL. The CDR3 contains 14 residues. V lost 2 bases to trimming and J lost 4 bases, with 11 bases between them.

The V gene is TRBV5-5, the J gene TRBJ2-1; D is undetermined. The V gene lost 4 bases and the J gene lost 5 bases, with 28 bases spanning the gap. Per the germline V gene, CDR1 is SGHKS and CDR2 is YYEKEE (reference sequence). CDR3 length: 19 amino acids. The CDR3 reads CASSPTEIGNRLTNNEQFF. DNA of the CDR3: TGTGCCAGCAGCCCAACCGAGATCGGAAATAGGCTGACGAACAATGAGCAGTTCTTC.

This chain joins TRBV15 and TRBJ2-7, with TRBD2 as a possible D gene (5 bases). This CDR3 comprises 12 residues. Trimming took 1 base from V and 4 from J, leaving 5 bases between them. CDR1 and CDR2 from the germline V gene are LNHNV and YYDKDF (reference sequence). In nucleotides, the CDR3 is TGTGCCACCAGCAGAGGGAGGTACGAGCAGTACTTC. Translation gives CATSRGRYEQYF.

The gene calls are TRBV10-3 and TRBJ2-5; D is perhaps TRBD2 (5 bases). V was cut by 10 bases and J by 3 bases, with 15 bases left in between. The CDR3 covers 13 residues. Germline lookup yields CDR1 ENHRY and CDR2 SYGVKD. The chain's CDR3 is CATSRTREETQYF. The CDR3 nucleotides read TGTGCCACCTCCCGTACGCGGGAAGAGACCCAGTACTTC.